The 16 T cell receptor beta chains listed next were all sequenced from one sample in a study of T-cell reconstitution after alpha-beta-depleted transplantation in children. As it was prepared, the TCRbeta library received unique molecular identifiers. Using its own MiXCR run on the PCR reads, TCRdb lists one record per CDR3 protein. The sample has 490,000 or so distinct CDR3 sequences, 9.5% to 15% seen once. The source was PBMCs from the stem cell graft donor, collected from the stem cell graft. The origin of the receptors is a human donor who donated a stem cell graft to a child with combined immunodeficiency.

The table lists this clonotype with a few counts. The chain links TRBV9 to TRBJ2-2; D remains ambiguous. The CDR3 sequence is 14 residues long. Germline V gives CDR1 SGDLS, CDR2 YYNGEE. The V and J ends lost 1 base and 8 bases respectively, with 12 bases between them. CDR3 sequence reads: CASSVYRAMGELFF. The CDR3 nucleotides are TGTGCCAGCAGCGTATACCGGGCCATGGGGGAGCTGTTTTTT. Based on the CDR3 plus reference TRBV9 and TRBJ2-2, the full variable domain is DSGVTQTPKHLITATGQRVTLRCSPRSGDLSVYWYQQSLDQGLQFLIQYYNGEERAKGNILERFSAQQFPDLHSELNLSSLELGDSALYFCASSVYRAMGELFFGEGSRLTVL.

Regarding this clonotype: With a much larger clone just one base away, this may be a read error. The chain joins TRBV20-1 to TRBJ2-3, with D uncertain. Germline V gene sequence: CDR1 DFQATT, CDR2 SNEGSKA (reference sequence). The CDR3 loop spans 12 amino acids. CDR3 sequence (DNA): TGCATTGCTAGAACCATCACAGATACGCAGTATTTT. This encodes CIARTITDTQYF.

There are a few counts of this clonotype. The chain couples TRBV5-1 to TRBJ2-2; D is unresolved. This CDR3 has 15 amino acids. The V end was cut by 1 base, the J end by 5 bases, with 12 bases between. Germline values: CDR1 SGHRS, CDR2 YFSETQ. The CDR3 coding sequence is TGCGCCAGCAGCTTGATTGATGTCGGGACCGGGGAGCTGTTTTTT. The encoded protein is CASSLIDVGTGELFF.

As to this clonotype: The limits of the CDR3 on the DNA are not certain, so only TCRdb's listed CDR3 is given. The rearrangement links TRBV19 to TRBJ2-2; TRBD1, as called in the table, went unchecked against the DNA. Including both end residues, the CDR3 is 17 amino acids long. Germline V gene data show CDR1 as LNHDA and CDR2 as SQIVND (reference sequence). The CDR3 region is CASSRRAPGRHRGAVFF.

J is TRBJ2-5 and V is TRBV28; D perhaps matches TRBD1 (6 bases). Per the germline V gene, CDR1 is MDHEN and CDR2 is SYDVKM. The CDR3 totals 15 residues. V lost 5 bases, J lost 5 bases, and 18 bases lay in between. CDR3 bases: TGTGCCAGCAGTCCCGCGACAGGTTATGTCGAGACCCAGTACTTC. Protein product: CASSPATGYVETQYF.

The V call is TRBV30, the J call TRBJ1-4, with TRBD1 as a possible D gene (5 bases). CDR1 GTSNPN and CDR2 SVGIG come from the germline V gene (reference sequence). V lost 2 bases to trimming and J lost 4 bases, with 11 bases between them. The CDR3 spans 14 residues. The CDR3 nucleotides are TGTGCCTGGAGTTTGACGGGGGGTAATGAAAAACTGTTTTTT. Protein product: CAWSLTGGNEKLFF. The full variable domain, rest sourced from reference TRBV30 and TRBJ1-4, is SQTIHQWPATLVQPVGSPLSLECTVEGTSNPNLYWYRQAAGRGLQLLFYSVGIGQISSEVPQNLSASRPQDRQFILSSKKLLLSDSGFYLCAWSLTGGNEKLFFGSGTQLSVL.

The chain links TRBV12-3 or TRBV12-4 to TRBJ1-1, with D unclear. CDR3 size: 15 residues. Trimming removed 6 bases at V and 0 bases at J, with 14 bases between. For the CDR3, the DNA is TGTGCCAGCAGCTTACGAGGGAACATGAACACTGAAGCTTTCTTT. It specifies CASSLRGNMNTEAFF.

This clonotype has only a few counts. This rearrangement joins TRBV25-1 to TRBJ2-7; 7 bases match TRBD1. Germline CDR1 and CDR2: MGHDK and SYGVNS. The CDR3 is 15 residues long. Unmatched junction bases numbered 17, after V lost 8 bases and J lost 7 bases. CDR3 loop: CASRLGTAGRGEQYF. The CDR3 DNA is TGTGCCAGCCGCCTCGGGACAGCTGGTCGAGGGGAGCAGTACTTC.

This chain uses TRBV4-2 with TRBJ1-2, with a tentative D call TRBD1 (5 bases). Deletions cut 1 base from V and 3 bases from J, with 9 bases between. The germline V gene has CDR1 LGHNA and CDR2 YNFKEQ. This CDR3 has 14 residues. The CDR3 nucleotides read TGTGCCAGCAGCCAAGTTGGCAGGGACTATGGCTACACCTTC. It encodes CASSQVGRDYGYTF.

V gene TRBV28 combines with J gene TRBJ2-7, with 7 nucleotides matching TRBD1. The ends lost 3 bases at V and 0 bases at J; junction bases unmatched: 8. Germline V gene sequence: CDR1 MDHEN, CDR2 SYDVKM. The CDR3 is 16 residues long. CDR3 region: CASSFYRDSISYEQYF. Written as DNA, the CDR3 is TGTGCCAGCAGTTTTTATCGGGACAGCATCTCCTACGAGCAGTACTTC.

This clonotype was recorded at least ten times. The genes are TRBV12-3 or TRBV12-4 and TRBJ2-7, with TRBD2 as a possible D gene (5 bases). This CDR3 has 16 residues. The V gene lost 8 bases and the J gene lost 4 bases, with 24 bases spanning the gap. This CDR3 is CASATHSMGGGYEQYF. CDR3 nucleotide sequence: TGTGCCAGCGCCACCCATTCTATGGGCGGAGGTTACGAGCAGTACTTC.

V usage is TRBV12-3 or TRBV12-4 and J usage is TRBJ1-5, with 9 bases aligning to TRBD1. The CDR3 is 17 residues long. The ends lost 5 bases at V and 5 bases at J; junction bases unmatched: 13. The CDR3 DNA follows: TGTGCCAGCAGTACCGGGACAGGGAGCGGTGGGGATCAGCCCCAGCATTTT. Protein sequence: CASSTGTGSGGDQPQHF.

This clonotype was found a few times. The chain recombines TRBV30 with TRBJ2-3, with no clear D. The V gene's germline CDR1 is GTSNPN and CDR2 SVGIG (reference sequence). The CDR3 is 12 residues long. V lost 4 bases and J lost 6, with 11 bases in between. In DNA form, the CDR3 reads TGTGCCTGGACCCCGGGTGTGGATACGCAGTATTTT. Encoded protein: CAWTPGVDTQYF.

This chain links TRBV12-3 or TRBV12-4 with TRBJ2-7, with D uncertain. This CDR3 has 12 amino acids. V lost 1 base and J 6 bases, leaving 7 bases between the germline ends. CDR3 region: CASSLGAAEQYF. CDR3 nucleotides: TGTGCCAGCAGTTTAGGGGCAGCCGAGCAGTACTTC.

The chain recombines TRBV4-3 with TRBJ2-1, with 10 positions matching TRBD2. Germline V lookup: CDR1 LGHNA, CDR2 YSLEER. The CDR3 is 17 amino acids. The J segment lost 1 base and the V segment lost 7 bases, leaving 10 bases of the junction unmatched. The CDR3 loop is CASTPTPSGSSYNEQFF. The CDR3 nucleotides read TGCGCCAGCACCCCGACGCCTAGCGGGAGTTCCTACAATGAGCAGTTCTTC.

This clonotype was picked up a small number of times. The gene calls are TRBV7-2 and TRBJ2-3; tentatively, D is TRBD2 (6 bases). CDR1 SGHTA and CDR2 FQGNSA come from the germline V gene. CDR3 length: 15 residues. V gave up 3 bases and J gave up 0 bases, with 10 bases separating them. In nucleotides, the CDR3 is TGTGCCAGCAGCTTTAGTGGGGGGAGCACAGATACGCAGTATTTT. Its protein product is CASSFSGGSTDTQYF.